The clone carrying this T cell receptor beta chain was seen ten or more times. CDR1 and CDR2 (germline): KGHDR, SFDVKD. Trimming stripped 3 bases from V and 5 bases from J, with 4 bases between. The length of the CDR3 is 12 residues. This sample was taken from a study of CD8 T cells in ankylosing spondylitis. MiXCR was run by TCRdb on the 5' RACE reads, yielding one entry per CDR3 protein. The table lists 200,000 to 250,000 distinct CDR3 sequences, 7.5% to 9.5% of them singletons. The chain recombines TRBV24-1 with TRBJ2-1, with no clear D. This TCR came from a female donor with ankylosing spondylitis or in good health (not recorded which). The sequenced material came from blood, either unsorted or a sorted T cell fraction (not recorded which). This CDR3 is CATSDGNNEQFF. The CDR3 DNA sequence: TGTGCCACCAGTGATGGGAACAATGAGCAGTTCTTC.